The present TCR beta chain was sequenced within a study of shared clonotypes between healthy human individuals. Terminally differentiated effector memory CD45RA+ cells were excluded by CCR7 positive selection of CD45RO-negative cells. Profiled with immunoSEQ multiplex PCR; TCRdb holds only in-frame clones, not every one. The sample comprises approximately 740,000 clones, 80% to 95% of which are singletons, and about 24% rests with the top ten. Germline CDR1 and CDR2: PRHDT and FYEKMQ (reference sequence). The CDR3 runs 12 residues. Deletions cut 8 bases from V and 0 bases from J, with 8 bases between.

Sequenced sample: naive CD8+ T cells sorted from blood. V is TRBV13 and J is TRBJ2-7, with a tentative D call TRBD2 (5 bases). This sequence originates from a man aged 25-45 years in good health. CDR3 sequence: CASAGSSYEQYF. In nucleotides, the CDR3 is TGTGCCAGCGCGGGTAGCTCCTACGAGCAGTACTTC.